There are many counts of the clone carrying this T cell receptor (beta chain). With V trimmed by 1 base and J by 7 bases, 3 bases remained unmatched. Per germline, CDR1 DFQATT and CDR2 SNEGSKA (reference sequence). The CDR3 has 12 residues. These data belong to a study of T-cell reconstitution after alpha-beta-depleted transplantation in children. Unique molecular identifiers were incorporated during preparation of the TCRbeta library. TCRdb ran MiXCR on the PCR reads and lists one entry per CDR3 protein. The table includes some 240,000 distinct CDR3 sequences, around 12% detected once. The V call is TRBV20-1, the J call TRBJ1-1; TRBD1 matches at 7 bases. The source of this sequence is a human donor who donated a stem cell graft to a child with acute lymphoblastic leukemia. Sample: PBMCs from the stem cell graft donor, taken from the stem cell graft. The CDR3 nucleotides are TGCAGTGCTAGAGGAGGGGGCCTTGAAGCTTTCTTT. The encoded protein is CSARGGGLEAFF.